This TCR beta chain originates from a study of cytomegalovirus exposure and HLA in healthy donors. Regarding the study as a whole: In vitro checks showed that a few CMV-associated chains really do target CMV antigens. Cytomegalovirus status was reportedly diagnosed by the classifier with high specificity and sensitivity. The study recorded 150 to 200 TCR beta chains that were cytomegalovirus-associated.

TCRdb's table, derived via immunoSEQ multiplex PCR, lists solely in-frame clones and lacks some. The table lists about 160,000 clones, around four fifths of them singletons. Comment on this clone: Its antigen is still unknown.

CDR1 and CDR2 from the germline V gene are LNHNV and YYDKDF (reference sequence). The V gene lost 0 bases and the J gene lost 2 bases, with 6 bases spanning the gap. CDR3 size: 14 residues. Material for sequencing was PBMCs. The J gene is TRBJ2-3, the V gene TRBV15, with D uncertain. The clonotype was recovered from a man between 25 and 39 years old in good health and CMV-seropositive. The CDR3 region is CATSREAFTDTQYF. The DNA for the CDR3 is TGTGCCACCAGCAGAGAAGCTTTCACAGATACGCAGTATTTT.